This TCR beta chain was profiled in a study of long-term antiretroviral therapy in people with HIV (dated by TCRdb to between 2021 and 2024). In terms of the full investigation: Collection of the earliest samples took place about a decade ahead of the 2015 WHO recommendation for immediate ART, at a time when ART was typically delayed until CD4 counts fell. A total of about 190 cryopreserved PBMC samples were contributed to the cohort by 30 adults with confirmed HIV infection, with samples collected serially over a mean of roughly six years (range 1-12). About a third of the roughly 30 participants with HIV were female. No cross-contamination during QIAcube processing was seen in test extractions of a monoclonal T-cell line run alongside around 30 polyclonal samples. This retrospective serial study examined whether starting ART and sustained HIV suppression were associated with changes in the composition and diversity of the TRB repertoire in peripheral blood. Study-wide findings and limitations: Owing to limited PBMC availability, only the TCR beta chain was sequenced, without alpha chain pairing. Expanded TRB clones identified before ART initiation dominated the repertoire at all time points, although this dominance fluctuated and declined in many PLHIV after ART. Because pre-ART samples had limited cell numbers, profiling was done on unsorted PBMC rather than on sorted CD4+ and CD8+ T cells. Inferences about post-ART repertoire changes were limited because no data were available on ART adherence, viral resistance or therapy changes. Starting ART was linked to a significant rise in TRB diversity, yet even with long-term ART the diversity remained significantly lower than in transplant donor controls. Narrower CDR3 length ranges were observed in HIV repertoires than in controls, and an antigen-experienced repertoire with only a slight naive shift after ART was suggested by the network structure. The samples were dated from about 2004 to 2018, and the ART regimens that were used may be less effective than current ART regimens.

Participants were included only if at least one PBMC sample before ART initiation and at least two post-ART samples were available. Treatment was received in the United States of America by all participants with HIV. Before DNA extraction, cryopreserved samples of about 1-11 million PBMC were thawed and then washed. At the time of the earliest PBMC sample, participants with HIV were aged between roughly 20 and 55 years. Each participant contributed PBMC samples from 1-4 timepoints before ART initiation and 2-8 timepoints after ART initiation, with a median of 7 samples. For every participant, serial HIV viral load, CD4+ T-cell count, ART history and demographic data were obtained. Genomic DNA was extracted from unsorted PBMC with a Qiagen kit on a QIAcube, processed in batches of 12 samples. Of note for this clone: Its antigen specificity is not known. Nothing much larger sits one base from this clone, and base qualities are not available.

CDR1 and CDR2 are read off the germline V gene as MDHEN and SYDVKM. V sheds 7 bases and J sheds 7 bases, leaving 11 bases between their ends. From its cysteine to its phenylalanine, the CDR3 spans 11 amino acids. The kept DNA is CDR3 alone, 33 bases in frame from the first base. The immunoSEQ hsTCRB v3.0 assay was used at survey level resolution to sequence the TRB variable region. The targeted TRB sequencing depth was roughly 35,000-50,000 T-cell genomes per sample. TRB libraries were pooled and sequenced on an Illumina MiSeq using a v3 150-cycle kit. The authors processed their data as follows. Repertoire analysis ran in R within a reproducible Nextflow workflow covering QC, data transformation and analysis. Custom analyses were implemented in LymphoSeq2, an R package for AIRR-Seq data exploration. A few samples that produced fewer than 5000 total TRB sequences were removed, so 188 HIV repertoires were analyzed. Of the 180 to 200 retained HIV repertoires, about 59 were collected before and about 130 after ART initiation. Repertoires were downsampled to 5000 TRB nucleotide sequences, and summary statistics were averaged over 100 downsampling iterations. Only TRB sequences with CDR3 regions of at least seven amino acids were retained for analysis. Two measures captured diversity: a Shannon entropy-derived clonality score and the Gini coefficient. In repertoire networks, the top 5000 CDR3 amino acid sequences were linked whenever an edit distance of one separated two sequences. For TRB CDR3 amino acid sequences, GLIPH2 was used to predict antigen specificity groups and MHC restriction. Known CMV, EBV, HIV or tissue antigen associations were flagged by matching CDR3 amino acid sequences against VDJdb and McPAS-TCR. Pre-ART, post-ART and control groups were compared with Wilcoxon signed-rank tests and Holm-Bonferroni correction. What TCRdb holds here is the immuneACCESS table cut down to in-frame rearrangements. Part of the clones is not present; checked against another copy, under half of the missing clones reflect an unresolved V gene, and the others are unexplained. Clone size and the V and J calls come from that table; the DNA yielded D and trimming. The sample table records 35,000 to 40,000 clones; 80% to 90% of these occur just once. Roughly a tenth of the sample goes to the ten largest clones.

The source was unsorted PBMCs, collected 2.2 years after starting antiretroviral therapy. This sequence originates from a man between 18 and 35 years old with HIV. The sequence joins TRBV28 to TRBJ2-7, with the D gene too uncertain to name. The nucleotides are TGTGCCAGCAAGGGCGGTTGGGAGCAGTACTTC. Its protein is CASKGGWEQYF.